This record concerns one T cell receptor beta chain sequence. Its antigen is not identified. This entry belongs to a study of T-cell reconstitution after alpha-beta-depleted transplantation in children. Germline-derived CDR1 and CDR2 are MGHDK and SYGVNS. The V and J ends lost 2 bases and 5 bases, in that order; junction bases with no gene match: 5. The CDR3 loop spans 15 amino acids. Regarding the study as a whole: Expanded clones from the graft, numbering several hundred, reportedly supplied alpha-beta T cells about two months after transplant. Newly produced T cells mostly accounted for T-cell counts and diversity one year post-transplant. Surviving recipient T cells and thymic progenitors underlay high day-60 TCRbeta diversity in some patients.

A TCRbeta library incorporating unique molecular identifiers was prepared. TCRdb fed the PCR reads into MiXCR, producing one record per CDR3 protein. The sample has fewer than 1 million distinct CDR3 sequences; 15% to 20% are singletons. This chain connects TRBV25-1 to TRBJ2-2; 7 positions agree with TRBD1. The receptor was derived from a male patient between 10 and 17 years old who had a stem cell transplant for acute lymphoblastic leukemia, so the T cells may come from the graft donor. Sequences were derived from PBMCs, mostly from graft donor cells, sampled 360 days after TCRalphabeta/CD19-depleted stem cell transplant. The CDR3 nucleotides are TGTGCCAGCAGTGAACCGGGACAGCCTACCGGGGAGCTGTTTTTT. It is translated as CASSEPGQPTGELFF. Full variable domain (outside the CDR3, taken from reference TRBV25-1 and TRBJ2-2): EADIYQTPRYLVIGTGKKITLECSQTMGHDKMYWYQQDPGMELHLIHYSYGVNSTEKGDLSSESTVSRIRTEHFPLTLESARPSHTSQYLCASSEPGQPTGELFFGEGSRLTVL.